The next 9 T cell receptor beta chains were all read from a single sample in a study of post-analysis software for immune sequencing data (dated by TCRdb to the mid-2010s). Broader findings and caveats from the paper: Significantly higher frequencies in patients than in controls were found for roughly five TRBV segments, including TRBV5-6, TRBV5-1 and TRBV20-1.

Libraries were constructed by PCR. TCRdb records Illumina HiSeq 2500 as the sequencer. To reduce PCR and sequencing biases, unique molecular identifiers were built into the TCR beta cDNA libraries. TCRdb itself trimmed the public reads at Q25 with fastp, ran MiXCR and retained productive beta chains. Rows merge per CDR3 protein into single entries with the most common DNA and genes. Across this sample there are fewer than 850,000 distinct CDR3 sequences, with roughly 27% seen only once. Of the sample, approximately 0.6% falls within the top ten clones. The antigens these receptors bind are not known. Sequencing was carried out using blood. The receptors derive from a girl under 18 with multiple sclerosis.

The chain has TRBV11-2 and TRBJ2-3; no clear D. The CDR3 spans 16 residues. Germline-derived CDR1 and CDR2 are SGHAT and FQNNGV. V lost 6 bases and J lost 1, with 17 bases in between. CDR3 residues: CASRPYGRLGTDTQYF. In nucleotides, the CDR3 is TGTGCCAGCAGGCCTTACGGAAGGCTGGGCACAGATACGCAGTATTTT.

Worth noting for this clonotype: A read error is possible here, since a much larger clone lies one base away. CDR3 loop: CASSQDPSTGTQYF. The CDR3 nucleotides are TGCGCCAGCAGCCAAGATCCTAGCACAGGTACGCAGTATTTT. This chain joins TRBV4-1 and TRBJ2-3, with D perhaps matching TRBD1 or TRBD2 (5 bases each). Per germline, CDR1 MGHRA and CDR2 YSYEKL. There are 14 residues in the CDR3.

This clonotype occurred many times. The rearrangement links TRBV5-6 to TRBJ2-7; D not certain. CDR3 length: 14 amino acids. The V gene lost 3 bases and the J gene lost 2 bases, with 12 bases spanning the gap. Germline V gives CDR1 SGHDT, CDR2 YYEEEE. In DNA form, the CDR3 reads TGTGCCAGCAGCTGGACCGGGCTACCCTACGAGCAGTACTTC. This codes for CASSWTGLPYEQYF.

This clonotype occurred a few times. The rearrangement joins TRBV24-1 to TRBJ2-1, with D possibly matching TRBD1 (6 bases). CDR1 is KGHDR and CDR2 is SFDVKD in the germline V gene. There are 16 residues in the CDR3. V gave up 3 bases and J gave up 0 bases, with 11 bases separating them. In nucleotides, the CDR3 is TGTGCCACCAGTGATGCCACAGGGAGCTCCTACAATGAGCAGTTCTTC. It is translated as CATSDATGSSYNEQFF.

This clonotype has a handful of counts. The chain's CDR3 is CASSPPVGQGLNEQFF. The CDR3 nucleotides read TGTGCCAGCTCACCACCGGTGGGACAGGGTCTCAATGAGCAGTTCTTC. The chain joins TRBV18 to TRBJ2-1, with TRBD1 matching over 9 bases. Germline loops: CDR1 KGHSH, CDR2 LQKENI. The CDR3 consists of 16 residues. V was clipped by 0 bases and J by 6 bases; unmatched bases: 6.

The sample holds a few counts of this clonotype. The chain uses TRBV11-2 and TRBJ2-5, with D perhaps matching TRBD1 or TRBD2 (5 bases each). Trimming removed 7 bases at V and 5 bases at J, with 17 bases between. Germline CDR1 SGHAT, CDR2 FQNNGV. CDR3 length: 14 residues. The DNA for the CDR3 is TGTGCCAGCAACCCCGGGACCCCCGGTGAGACCCAGTACTTC. Protein: CASNPGTPGETQYF.

The V call is TRBV20-1, the J call TRBJ2-7; the D gene is possibly TRBD2 (6 bases). With 4 bases removed from V and 3 bases from J, the gap between germline ends came to 28 bases. The germline CDR1 and CDR2 sequences are DFQATT and SNEGSKA (reference sequence). The CDR3 covers 18 residues. The CDR3 region is CSATHLRRASGLDYEQYF. The CDR3 bases are TGCAGTGCTACCCACCTCCGCCGGGCGTCGGGACTCGACTACGAGCAGTACTTC.

The chain uses TRBV5-1 and TRBJ2-5, with a possible D match to TRBD1 (5 bases). This CDR3 has 15 residues. Germline assignment: CDR1 SGHRS and CDR2 YFSETQ. Trimming left V 3 bases short and J 0 bases short, with 12 bases between. The CDR3: CASSSEGANQETQYF. CDR3 nucleotides: TGCGCCAGCAGCTCTGAAGGGGCGAACCAAGAGACCCAGTACTTC.

V and J are TRBV28 and TRBJ2-7, with D tentatively TRBD2 (5 bases). The closer fit of TRBJ2-4 to the DNA end suggests the J call may be wrong. The CDR3 is made up of 16 amino acids. CDR1 MDHEN and CDR2 SYDVKM come from the germline V gene. The CDR3 loop is CASSFVDGLAKNIQYF. CDR3 nucleotides: TGTGCCAGCAGTTTTGTCGACGGACTAGCCAAAAACATTCAGTACTTC.